The rows below give T cell receptor beta chains drawn from one sample of a study of T cells in Graves' hyperthyroidism and ophthalmopathy. From the multiplex PCR reads, TCRdb called clonotypes with MiXCR, one entry per CDR3 protein. The sample yields about 550,000 distinct CDR3 sequences, about a fifth seen once. The sample comprised blood. These receptors all stem from a man between 18 and 35 years old with Graves' hyperthyroidism. CDR3s include the opening cysteine and the closing phenylalanine or tryptophan. A D gene is named only where the DNA matches it firmly. Not every row has a clone size; where given, it reads once, few, many or a size class.

V,J,size,D,DNA,CDR3
TRBV2,TRBJ2-5,many,NA,TGTGCCACCGGAGAGACCCAGTACTTC,CATGETQYF
TRBV12-3/TRBV12-4,TRBJ2-7,many,TRBD2,TGTGCCAGCAGTCTGACTAGCGGGAGCTCCTACGAGCAGTACTTC,CASSLTSGSSYEQYF
TRBV5-1,TRBJ1-1,many,NA,TGCGCCAGCAGCTTGGAGCCCACTGCCGAAGCTTTCTTT,CASSLEPTAEAFF
TRBV2,TRBJ2-5,NA,TRBD1,TGTGCCGTAAAATCCGGGACAGGGGCCTGGGAGACCCAGTACTTC,CAVKSGTGAWETQYF
TRBV28,TRBJ2-2,many,NA,TGTGCCAGCTCAGCGGCCCCTAAGCTCACTTTCACCGGGGAGCTGTTTTTT,CASSAAPKLTFTGELFF
TRBV6-2/TRBV6-3,TRBJ1-1,many,TRBD1,TGTGCCAGCAGTTACGTCGGGACAGGGGCCGGGTACACTGAAGCTTTCTTT,CASSYVGTGAGYTEAFF
TRBV6-5,TRBJ1-2,many,NA,TGTGCCAGCCAAAGGACGAGTTTGGACTATGGCTACACCTTC,CASQRTSLDYGYTF
TRBV20-1,TRBJ2-4,many,TRBD2,TGCAGTGCTAGAAGCGGGAGGGCCGAAAACATTCAGTACTTC,CSARSGRAENIQYF
TRBV19,TRBJ2-7,many,NA,TGTGCCAGTAGTATAGATGGCCGCTACGAGCAGTACTTC,CASSIDGRYEQYF
TRBV28,TRBJ1-1,many,TRBD1,TGTGCCAGCAGTTCGACAGGGGGCGCGTGGAACACTGAAGCTTTCTTT,CASSSTGGAWNTEAFF
TRBV6-5,TRBJ2-7,many,NA,TGTGCCAGCACTCGGACTGCCGCTCTAGGCGAGCAGTACTTC,CASTRTAALGEQYF
TRBV2,TRBJ1-1,many,TRBD1,TGTGCCAGCAGTGGGGGGACAGGGATGAATGAAGCTTTCTTT,CASSGGTGMNEAFF
TRBV11-3,TRBJ1-1,many,NA,TGTGCCAGCAGTTCCCGTATGAACACTGAAGCTTTCTTT,CASSSRMNTEAFF
TRBV20-1,TRBJ1-2,many,NA,TGCAGTGCTAGTCTTGACCCCGGTACACAGGGAAACTATGGCTACACCTTC,CSASLDPGTQGNYGYTF
TRBV20-1,TRBJ1-2,NA,NA,TGCAGTGCCCCTCAGGGAGATGGGGGCTACACCTTC,CSAPQGDGGYTF
TRBV6-5,TRBJ1-5,many,TRBD1,TGTGCCAGCACCACTCGCCTTGGGACAGGGGTGCTTAGCAATCAGCCCCAGCATTTT,CASTTRLGTGVLSNQPQHF
TRBV11-2,TRBJ2-7,few,NA,TGTGCCAGCGGGGACGCCGAATCCTTCGGGCAGTACTTC,CASGDAESFGQYF
TRBV19,TRBJ2-1,many,NA,TGTGCCAGTAGCTCTTATCATGAGCAGTTCTTC,CASSSYHEQFF
TRBV30,TRBJ1-1,many,NA,TGTGCCTGGAGGGAACAGGTTATGAACACTGAAGCTTTCTTT,CAWREQVMNTEAFF
TRBV11-1,TRBJ1-1,few,NA,TGTGCCAGCAGCCAGCAGACCCGGTGGACTGAAGCTTTCTTT,CASSQQTRWTEAFF
TRBV11-2,TRBJ2-3,few,NA,TGTGCCAGCAGCTTGAGTACAGGGGATACGCAGTATTTT,CASSLSTGDTQYF
TRBV3-1,TRBJ1-1,many,NA,TGTGCCAGCAGCCAAGCCTCCCTGAACACTGAAGCTTTCTTT,CASSQASLNTEAFF
TRBV20-1,TRBJ2-7,NA,TRBD1,TGCAGTGCTAGCGATCCCAGGGGGCCATACGAGCAGTACTTC,CSASDPRGPYEQYF
TRBV29-1,TRBJ1-1,many,TRBD1,TGCAGCGTCGCGGACAGGAGGAACACTGAAGCTTTCTTT,CSVADRRNTEAFF
TRBV29-1,TRBJ1-2,many,TRBD1,TGCAGCGTTGGGACAGGGAGGGCTCCCAACTATGGCTACACCTTC,CSVGTGRAPNYGYTF
TRBV6-2/TRBV6-3,TRBJ1-5,NA,NA,TGTGCCAGCAGTTGGTCGCCAGGGTATCAGCCCCAGCATTTT,CASSWSPGYQPQHF
TRBV12-3/TRBV12-4,TRBJ1-5,few,TRBD1,TGTGCCAGCCGCTGGACAGGTAGCAATCAGCCCCAGCATTTT,CASRWTGSNQPQHF
TRBV27,TRBJ1-5,many,TRBD1,TGTGCCAGCAGGCCCGGACAGGGTGGGTATAGCAATCAGCCCCAGCATTTT,CASRPGQGGYSNQPQHF
TRBV6-5,TRBJ2-5,many,NA,TGTGCCAGCAGTTACTCTATGGCATTCCAGACCCAGTACTTC,CASSYSMAFQTQYF
TRBV6-6,TRBJ1-2,many,TRBD1,TGTGCCAGCACAAGGAGTTTACAGGGGAGCTATGGCTACACCTTC,CASTRSLQGSYGYTF
TRBV2,TRBJ2-7,few,NA,TGTGCCAGCAGGGGCGATCTAGCGTTACCCTACGAGCAGTACTTC,CASRGDLALPYEQYF
TRBV28,TRBJ1-3,NA,NA,TGTGTCAGCAGTACTACTAAGACTGCGGGAAACACCATATATTTT,CVSSTTKTAGNTIYF
TRBV27,TRBJ2-7,many,TRBD2,TGTGCCAGCAGTTATAGCGGGGGGCATTACGAGCAGTACTTC,CASSYSGGHYEQYF
TRBV9,TRBJ1-1,NA,NA,TGTGCCAGCAGCGTACACAGGGAGTCTATGGCTGAAGCTTTCTTT,CASSVHRESMAEAFF
TRBV11-2,TRBJ1-1,many,TRBD1,TGTGCCAGCAGCCTTCCAAGGGGGCGCGCGATTGAAGCTTTCTTT,CASSLPRGRAIEAFF
TRBV29-1,TRBJ1-1,NA,NA,TGCAGCGTTGAAGAGTCGTACACTGAAGCTTTCTTT,CSVEESYTEAFF
TRBV28,TRBJ1-1,many,TRBD1,TGTGCCAGCAGTTTAACCGGACAGGGGGGGACTGAAGCTTTCTTT,CASSLTGQGGTEAFF
TRBV5-5,TRBJ1-3,many,NA,TGTGCCAGCAGCCTGGAGGGACACTCTGGAGACACCATATATTTT,CASSLEGHSGDTIYF
TRBV6-5,TRBJ2-7,many,NA,TGTGCCAGCAGTTACTCGCAGGGGGGATCCTACGAGCAGTACTTC,CASSYSQGGSYEQYF
TRBV18,TRBJ2-6,NA,NA,TGTGCCAGCTCACTTTCAAGTCCCGGGGCCAACGTCCTGACTTTC,CASSLSSPGANVLTF
TRBV12-3/TRBV12-4,TRBJ1-5,NA,NA,TGTGCCAGCAGCCGGGACAATAGGAGCAATCAGCCCCAGCATTTT,CASSRDNRSNQPQHF
TRBV6-1,TRBJ2-5,once,NA,TGTGCCAGCAGTCAAGGACAGACCTTCCCTCAGGAGACCCAGTACTTC,CASSQGQTFPQETQYF
TRBV9,TRBJ2-5,many,TRBD2,TGTGCCAGCAGCGTAGATAAGCGGGGGGGTCGAGAGACCCAGTACTTC,CASSVDKRGGRETQYF
TRBV29-1,TRBJ2-4,few,NA,TGCAGCGTTGTAGGGGGGATAGCCAAAAACATTCAGTACTTC,CSVVGGIAKNIQYF
TRBV11-2,TRBJ1-1,many,NA,TGTGCCAGCAGCCCTCCCGGTGAAGCTTTCTTT,CASSPPGEAFF
TRBV12-3/TRBV12-4,TRBJ2-7,many,NA,TGTGCCAGCGTGGGGGGCTACGAGCAGTACTTC,CASVGGYEQYF
TRBV6-1,TRBJ2-7,many,NA,TGTGCCAGCGGCAGGGGCAACGACTACGAGCAGTACTTC,CASGRGNDYEQYF
TRBV9,TRBJ2-2,NA,TRBD1,TGTGCCAGCAGCGTCCGCACAGGGGACCCCCTGGGCCTGAACACCGGGGAGCTGTTTTTT,CASSVRTGDPLGLNTGELFF
TRBV4-1,TRBJ1-2,many,NA,TGCGCCAGCAGCCAAGGTGTACGTGGCTACACCTTC,CASSQGVRGYTF
TRBV12-3/TRBV12-4,TRBJ1-1,few,NA,TGTGCCAGCAGCCCCTCACGTGGAGGCTCTGAAGCTTTCTTT,CASSPSRGGSEAFF
TRBV7-8,TRBJ1-3,NA,NA,TGTGCCAGCAGCGCACAGAAGAGCTCTGGAAACACCATATATTTT,CASSAQKSSGNTIYF
TRBV29-1,TRBJ1-1,few,TRBD1,TGCAGCTCTAGACAGGGCCCGAACACTGAAGCTTTCTTT,CSSRQGPNTEAFF
TRBV24-1,TRBJ1-2,many,TRBD1,TGTGCCACCAGTGATGCCTACAGGGGCGGCTACACCTTC,CATSDAYRGGYTF
TRBV30,TRBJ2-5,many,NA,TGTGCCTGGAGGGGAAGGGGGGAAGAGACCCAGTACTTC,CAWRGRGEETQYF
TRBV9,TRBJ1-3,many,NA,TGTGCCAGCAGCGTGGAGATTAGCTCTGGAAACACCATATATTTT,CASSVEISSGNTIYF
TRBV12-3/TRBV12-4,TRBJ1-5,few,NA,TGTGCCAGCAGTTTTGGGGCGGGGAGTCAGCCCCAGCATTTT,CASSFGAGSQPQHF
TRBV7-2,TRBJ1-1,NA,NA,TGTGCCAGCAGCTTAGCATCCTTAAGACAGCGCTCTGAAGCTTTCTTT,CASSLASLRQRSEAFF